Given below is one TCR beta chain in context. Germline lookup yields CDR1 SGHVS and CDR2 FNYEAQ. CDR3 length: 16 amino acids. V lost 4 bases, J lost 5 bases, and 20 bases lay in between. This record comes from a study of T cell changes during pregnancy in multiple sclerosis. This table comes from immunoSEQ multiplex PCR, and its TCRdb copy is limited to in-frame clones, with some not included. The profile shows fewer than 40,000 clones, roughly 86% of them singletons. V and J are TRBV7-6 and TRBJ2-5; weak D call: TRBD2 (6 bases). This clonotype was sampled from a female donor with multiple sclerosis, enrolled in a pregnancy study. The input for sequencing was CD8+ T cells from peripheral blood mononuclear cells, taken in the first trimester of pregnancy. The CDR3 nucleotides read TGTGCCAGCAGCTCCCTAGGCCACCCCGCGGGGGAGACCCAGTACTTC. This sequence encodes CASSSLGHPAGETQYF.